Reported below is one T cell receptor beta chain. The antigen it recognizes is unknown. There are no base qualities to consult, and no much larger clone falls within one base. Each collaborating institution followed its own protocols to collect whole blood in K2EDTA tubes. Collaborator samples were shipped for TCRbeta analysis as frozen whole blood, isolated PBMCs, or DNA extracted from either sample type. TCRbeta CDR3 regions were amplified from genomic DNA by means of the immunoSEQ Assay, a bias-controlled multiplex PCR. Regarding the original processing steps: Within the assay, amplification of reference gene primers was used to estimate how many nucleated cells each sample contained. To quantify the absolute abundance of each unique TCRbeta CDR3 rearrangement, sequence reads were collapsed and filtered. For each sample, productive Simpson clonality was calculated as the square root of Simpson's diversity index across productive rearrangements. Imported from immuneACCESS, the table was reduced by TCRdb to in-frame sequences with V and J called. These copies leave out some clones; in studies compared against another copy, an unresolved V gene accounts for under half, and the cause of the remainder is not known. D and trimming come from the DNA, and the V and J calls and clone size come from that table. The sample profile shows almost 200,000 clones; about 86% of them were found once. Jointly, the top ten make up 0.78% of the sample.

The sample originates from a study of blood T cell repertoires in COVID-19 (TCRdb year 2020). About the full investigation: Collaborator samples came from the United States, Italy and Spain and covered acute and convalescent phases of COVID-19. The dataset comprised deeply sampled blood TCRbeta repertoires from subjects exposed to, actively infected with, or recovered from COVID-19. Where available, HLA class I and class II types were taken from metadata supplied by the sample provider and were not determined by assay-based typing. The repertoires were made available in a free public database intended to serve as a resource for research on the immune response to SARS-CoV-2. The material from the prospective study consisted of cDNA or gDNA derived from T cells, B-cell-depleted T cells, or PBMCs. The sample metadata nearly always contained a de-identified subject ID, COVID-19 status, age in years and sex. The samples were drawn from the first 160 participants of the ongoing ImmuneRACE study and from more than 1,000 subjects provided by 6 global collaborators. The full study reports these points: Clinical and demographic metadata were provided uncurated, with the amount varying by source and participant.

Trimmed from V: 8 bases; trimmed from J: 8 bases; junction bases lacking a gene match: 5. From the germline V gene, CDR1 is MNHEY and CDR2 is SVGAGI. The CDR3 goes from the cysteine to the phenylalanine over 11 residues. Of all the DNA, just the CDR3 is kept, 33 bases in frame from base 1. Sample: peripheral blood. The chain links TRBV6-5 with TRBJ1-2; 7 middle bases align to TRBD1. The TCR was taken from a woman in her sixties or seventies with acute or convalescent COVID-19. CDR3 sequence: CASLQGLGYTF. At the DNA level, the sequence is TGTGCCAGCCTACAGGGGTTGGGCTACACCTTC.